A single sample gave rise to the 23 T cell receptor beta chains below, sequenced in a study of cytomegalovirus exposure and HLA in healthy donors. Primers: 60 Vbeta forward and 13 Jbeta reverse. Method: immunoSEQ multiplex PCR; TCRdb's copy keeps in-frame clones and lacks some. The sample includes roughly 300,000 clones, about nine tenths of them seen just once. Specimen: PBMCs. The receptors come from a middle-aged man in good health and CMV-seropositive.

The chain has TRBV28 and TRBJ2-1; 8 bases match TRBD2. V was clipped by 2 bases and J by 2 bases; unmatched bases: 11. The length of the CDR3 is 18 residues. CDR1 and CDR2 (germline): MDHEN, SYDVKM. The CDR3 DNA reads TGTGCCAGCAGTTTAAACCTGCCTAGCGGGTATACCTACAATGAGCAGTTCTTC. Translated, it gives CASSLNLPSGYTYNEQFF.

The V gene is TRBV4-1, the J gene TRBJ1-5, with 7 bases that match TRBD1. This CDR3 has 16 amino acids. Germline V gene lookup returns CDR1 MGHRA and CDR2 YSYEKL. Losses at the gene ends were 0 bases for V and 1 base for J; bases not matched to a gene: 3. DNA of the CDR3: TGCGCCAGCAGCCAAGACAGGGGGATAAGCAATCAGCCCCAGCATTTT. Encoded protein: CASSQDRGISNQPQHF.

This chain connects TRBV11-2 to TRBJ1-1; 7 bases agree with TRBD1. CDR3 size: 15 residues. V shed 2 bases, J shed 3 bases, and the junction held 6 bases outside the gene matches. From germline, CDR1 is SGHAT and CDR2 FQNNGV. Here the CDR3 reads CASSLLDREDTEAFF. The CDR3, as DNA: TGTGCCAGCAGCTTACTAGACAGGGAGGACACTGAAGCTTTCTTT.

This clone has more than one count but fewer than ten. The chain combines TRBV4-1 with TRBJ1-2, with a possible D match to TRBD1 (5 bases). Between the trimmed V and J ends, which lost 0 bases and 4 bases, there was a span of 15 bases. There are 16 residues in the CDR3. CDR1 MGHRA and CDR2 YSYEKL come from the germline V gene. CDR3 protein: CASSQDQARDFYGYTF. Here the CDR3 DNA reads TGCGCCAGCAGCCAAGATCAGGCCAGGGATTTCTATGGCTACACCTTC.

The genes are TRBV4-3 and TRBJ1-5; no firm D call. Germline V gene sequence: CDR1 LGHNA, CDR2 YSLEER. The CDR3 covers 15 residues. V shed 3 bases and J shed 0 bases, with 9 bases lying between them. The CDR3 DNA reads as TGCGCCAGCAGCCAGTACAGAGATAGCAATCAGCCCCAGCATTTT. The encoded protein is CASSQYRDSNQPQHF.

V usage is TRBV27 and J usage is TRBJ2-2; 13 nucleotides agree with TRBD2. The CDR3 extends over 16 amino acids. CDR1 and CDR2 (germline): MNHEY, SMNVEV (reference sequence). V gave up 3 bases and J gave up 7 bases; unmatched junction bases: 5. DNA of the CDR3: TGTGCCAGCAGTTTGGGACTAGCGGGAAGGGTCGGGGAGCTGTTTTTT. It encodes CASSLGLAGRVGELFF.

The genes are TRBV6-5 and TRBJ1-1; TRBD1 aligns across 10 bases. J gave up 6 bases and V 4 bases, and 5 bases lay outside the gene matches. Per germline, CDR1 MNHEY and CDR2 SVGAGI. CDR3 length equals 14 residues. The CDR3 nucleotides are TGTGCCAGCAGTTTAGGACAGGGGGGCCCTGAAGCTTTCTTT. As protein: CASSLGQGGPEAFF.

The V call is TRBV18, the J call TRBJ1-2; perhaps TRBD1 as D (6 bases). V was clipped by 4 bases and J by 3 bases, with 9 bases between them. This CDR3 has 13 residues. In germline, CDR1 is KGHSH, CDR2 LQKENI. CDR3 amino acids: CASSLQGDYGYTF. DNA of the CDR3: TGTGCCAGCTCACTACAGGGTGACTATGGCTACACCTTC.

This sequence joins TRBV28 and TRBJ1-5; no clear D gene. Germline V gene data show CDR1 as MDHEN and CDR2 as SYDVKM. Trimming pared 6 bases from V and 3 bases from J, leaving 21 bases between. The CDR3 loop spans 17 amino acids. DNA for the CDR3: TGTGCCAGCAGCGCCTTTTACCCCACGGAGGACAATCAGCCCCAGCATTTT. It is translated as CASSAFYPTEDNQPQHF. The entire variable domain, with the rest obtained from reference TRBV28 and TRBJ1-5, is as follows: DVKVTQSSRYLVKRTGEKVFLECVQDMDHENMFWYRQDPGLGLRLIYFSYDVKMKEKGDIPEGYSVSREKKERFSLILESASTNQTSMYLCASSAFYPTEDNQPQHFGDGTRLSIL.

This clone was observed a single time. This chain links TRBV6-1 with TRBJ1-1; perhaps TRBD1 as D (5 bases). The CDR3 has 15 residues. Per the germline V gene, CDR1 is MNHNS and CDR2 is SASEGT. The V end was cut by 7 bases, the J end by 4 bases, with 19 bases between. The CDR3 DNA reads TGTGCCAGCATTCTGGGGGGGATTATGGGCACTGAAGCTTTCTTT. Protein product: CASILGGIMGTEAFF.

This CDR3 reads CATSRVRLAGDSGELFF. The CDR3 nucleotides are TGTGCCACCAGCAGAGTCAGATTAGCGGGAGATTCCGGGGAGCTGTTTTTT. The chain combines TRBV15 with TRBJ2-2; 9 nucleotides line up with TRBD2. CDR1 is LNHNV, CDR2 YYDKDF, per germline (reference sequence). The CDR3 covers 17 residues. V shed 1 base, J shed 6 bases, and the junction held 9 bases outside the gene matches.

Turning to this clone: Within the sample, other DNA sequences also encode this same CDR3. The rearrangement joins TRBV29-1 to TRBJ2-7, with D possibly matching TRBD2 (6 bases). Trimming took off 6 bases at V and 2 bases at J, with 8 bases between the two ends. Germline CDR1 and CDR2: SQVTM and ANQGSEA. The CDR3 extends over 11 amino acids. CDR3 bases: TGCAGCGTGGGGGGTGCCTACGAGCAGTACTTC. The encoded protein is CSVGGAYEQYF.

This clone has only a few counts. V and J are TRBV29-1 and TRBJ1-4, with TRBD1 matching 7 bases. V shed 6 bases and J 0 bases; nucleotides not matched to a gene: 7. The V gene's germline CDR1 is SQVTM and CDR2 ANQGSEA. This CDR3 is 15 amino acids long. CDR3 coding DNA: TGCAGCGTGAAAGGACAGGTTACAACTAATGAAAAACTGTTTTTT. Its translation is CSVKGQVTTNEKLFF.

The gene calls are TRBV27 and TRBJ1-1; 7 bases fit TRBD1. In germline, CDR1 is MNHEY, CDR2 SMNVEV (reference sequence). This CDR3 contains 14 residues. J lost 3 bases, V lost 6 bases, and 7 bases had no gene match. CDR3 in amino acids: CASSETGWYTEAFF. The DNA of the CDR3 is TGTGCCAGCAGCGAGACAGGGTGGTACACTGAAGCTTTCTTT.

The genes are TRBV5-1 and TRBJ1-4; D unresolved. Germline V gene lookup returns CDR1 SGHRS and CDR2 YFSETQ. CDR3 length: 15 residues. V was clipped by 5 bases and J by 0 bases, with 11 bases between them. The CDR3 loop reads CASRLHSSTNEKLFF. CDR3 DNA sequence: TGCGCCAGCAGGCTCCACAGTTCAACTAATGAAAAACTGTTTTTT.

The chain joins TRBV12-2 to TRBJ2-7; the listed D gene, TRBD2, was not tested against the DNA. TRBV12-2 is termed a pseudogene. CDR3 size: 19 residues. This CDR3 reads CASRPQIGRVQRGSYEQYF. The CDR3 DNA follows: TGTGCAAGTCGCCCACAGATCGGACGGGTCCAGCGGGGCTCCTACGAGCAGTACTTC.

The rearrangement links TRBV5-1 to TRBJ2-2, with 11 nucleotides matching TRBD1. CDR1 and CDR2 (germline): SGHRS, YFSETQ. The CDR3 spans 17 residues. The trim removed 0 bases at V and 4 bases at J, leaving 5 bases unmatched. CDR3 protein: CASSLDGTGGSTGELFF. The CDR3 DNA follows: TGCGCCAGCAGCTTGGACGGGACAGGGGGTTCCACCGGGGAGCTGTTTTTT.

CDR3 bases: TGTGCCTGCGACAGGGAAATGATCAACTATGGCTACACCTTC. Its translation: CACDREMINYGYTF. V usage is TRBV30 and J usage is TRBJ1-2, with 7 bases identical to TRBD1. The CDR3 covers 14 residues. V dropped 6 bases and J dropped 2; count of bases not matched to a gene: 9. Per the germline V gene, CDR1 is GTSNPN and CDR2 is SVGIG (reference sequence).

This clone has more than one count but fewer than ten. The V call is TRBV6-6, the J call TRBJ2-3; possible D gene TRBD1, 5 bases. From germline, CDR1 is MNHNY and CDR2 SVGAGI (reference sequence). The CDR3 is 14 residues long. V lost 0 bases and J lost 6, with 10 bases in between. The CDR3: CASSYSPGLDTQYF. The CDR3 region has the DNA TGTGCCAGCAGTTACTCTCCAGGGTTGGATACGCAGTATTTT.

The chain employs TRBV29-1 and TRBJ2-5; 7 bases fit TRBD1. With 7 bases clipped from V and 2 bases from J, the junction kept 13 bases outside the gene matches. The germline V gene encodes CDR1 SQVTM and CDR2 ANQGSEA. The CDR3 has 15 amino acids. The DNA for the CDR3 is TGCAGCGCAGTCACTGAGGGACAGATACAAGAGACCCAGTACTTC. Its translation: CSAVTEGQIQETQYF.

V is TRBV6-6 and J is TRBJ1-1, with 9 bases aligning to TRBD1. J was trimmed by 1 base and V by 4 bases; bases with no gene match: 1. There are 14 residues in the CDR3. Germline loops: CDR1 MNHNY, CDR2 SVGAGI (reference sequence). CDR3 nucleotide sequence: TGTGCCAGCAGTTTGACAGGGGGGAACACTGAAGCTTTCTTT. Its translation is CASSLTGGNTEAFF.

V usage is TRBV5-8 and J usage is TRBJ2-1, with D possibly matching TRBD2 (5 bases). This CDR3 has 15 amino acids. V lost 10 bases and J lost 0, with 17 bases in between. CDR1 is SGHTS and CDR2 is YDEGEE in the germline V gene. The CDR3 loop reads CACAKRQSSYNEQFF. The CDR3 DNA is TGTGCCTGTGCCAAGCGGCAGAGCTCCTACAATGAGCAGTTCTTC.

This chain connects TRBV27 to TRBJ2-5; 12 nucleotides line up with TRBD2. Germline-derived CDR1 and CDR2 are MNHEY and SMNVEV (reference sequence). With 5 bases clipped from V and 2 bases from J, the junction kept 3 bases outside the gene matches. The CDR3 is 15 residues long. The CDR3, as DNA: TGTGCCAGCAGTGCCCTAGCGGGAGGGCAAGAGACCCAGTACTTC. As protein: CASSALAGGQETQYF.